This entry lists 15 T cell receptor beta chains sequenced from one sample in a study of cytomegalovirus exposure and HLA in healthy donors. Primers for the PCR totalled 60 Vbeta and 13 Jbeta. Sequencing used immunoSEQ multiplex PCR; TCRdb keeps in-frame clones, though not all of them. The sample holds more than 55,000 clones. Source material: PBMCs. Receptor source: a woman aged 35 to 49 in good health and CMV-seropositive.

The gene calls are TRBV27 and TRBJ2-2; TRBD2 matches at 7 bases. CDR1 and CDR2 from the germline V gene are MNHEY and SMNVEV (reference sequence). There are 16 residues in the CDR3. Losses at the gene ends were 7 bases for V and 1 base for J; bases not matched to a gene: 9. CDR3 nucleotide sequence: TGTGCCAGCACCTTTCTAGCGGCGGAGAACACCGGGGAGCTGTTTTTT. Protein sequence: CASTFLAAENTGELFF.

The chain combines TRBV4-1 with TRBJ1-2, with D maybe TRBD1 (6 bases). The V and J ends lost 0 bases and 8 bases respectively, with 25 bases between them. This CDR3 region has 18 residues. The germline gives CDR1 MGHRA, CDR2 YSYEKL. The CDR3 region is CASSQDRGGVGYREGYTF. The CDR3 DNA follows: TGCGCCAGCAGCCAAGATAGGGGGGGAGTCGGGTATCGGGAGGGCTACACCTTC.

This chain connects TRBV6-1 to TRBJ1-5; TRBD1 might be the D (5 bases). The germline V and J ends were trimmed by 1 base and 7 bases, with 11 bases remaining between them. Germline CDR1 reads MNHNS; CDR2 reads SASEGT. The CDR3 extends over 14 amino acids. In DNA, the CDR3 is TGTGCCAGCAGTGAAGAGCAGGGCAGACAGCCCCAGCATTTT. Translated, it gives CASSEEQGRQPQHF.

This sequence joins TRBV7-9 and TRBJ1-6; D ambiguous. This CDR3 is built from 14 residues. Germline V CDR1 and CDR2: SEHNR, FQNEAQ (reference sequence). V lost 5 bases to trimming and J lost 10 bases, with 15 bases between them. The CDR3 here is CASSPAVGESPLHF. The CDR3 nucleotides are TGTGCCAGCAGCCCCGCGGTGGGAGAATCACCCCTCCACTTT.

The gene calls are TRBV5-1 and TRBJ1-1; TRBD1 agrees at 9 bases. The CDR3 is made up of 15 amino acids. J gave up 1 base and V 0 bases, and 1 base lay outside the gene matches. Germline assignment: CDR1 SGHRS and CDR2 YFSETQ. The CDR3 loop reads CASSLEGQGNTEAFF. In nucleotides, the CDR3 is TGCGCCAGCAGCTTGGAGGGACAGGGGAACACTGAAGCTTTCTTT.

This chain joins TRBV4-1 and TRBJ2-3, with a possible D match to TRBD2 (6 bases). The germline V gene has CDR1 MGHRA and CDR2 YSYEKL. V lost 4 bases and J 4 bases, leaving 18 bases between the germline ends. The CDR3 is made up of 16 amino acids. Written as DNA, the CDR3 is TGCGCCAGCAGCCCCCCCAGGGACTCTCTAGCAGATACGCAGTATTTT. Its translation: CASSPPRDSLADTQYF.

CDR3 amino acids: CASSAFPGTSAYYEQYF. The CDR3 nucleotides are TGTGCCAGCAGCGCATTTCCCGGGACTAGCGCTTACTACGAGCAGTACTTC. The chain recombines TRBV9 with TRBJ2-7; 10 bases are a match to TRBD2. Germline CDR1 is SGDLS and CDR2 is YYNGEE. The CDR3 consists of 17 residues. The V segment lost 3 bases and the J segment 3 bases; nucleotides outside the gene matches: 12.

This chain connects TRBV5-1 to TRBJ2-3; 10 bases agree with TRBD2. The germline gives CDR1 SGHRS, CDR2 YFSETQ. The V and J ends lost 4 bases and 3 bases, in that order; junction bases with no gene match: 8. This CDR3 has 16 amino acids. CDR3 amino acids: CASSKSGRELTDTQYF. The CDR3 nucleotides are TGCGCCAGCAGCAAAAGCGGGAGGGAGCTGACAGATACGCAGTATTTT. The complete variable domain, with remaining parts taken from reference TRBV5-1 and TRBJ2-3, reads KAGVTQTPRYLIKTRGQQVTLSCSPISGHRSVSWYQQTPGQGLQFLFEYFSETQRNKGNFPGRFSGRQFSNSRSEMNVSTLELGDSALYLCASSKSGRELTDTQYFGPGTRLTVL.

J is TRBJ2-5 and V is TRBV11-3; D remains unclear. The CDR3 is made up of 13 amino acids. Germline V CDR1 and CDR2: SGHNT, YENEEA. V lost 2 bases and J lost 5, with 9 bases in between. CDR3 bases: TGTGCCAGCAGCTTAAGCCCTCATGAGACCCAGTACTTC. This translates into CASSLSPHETQYF.

This chain uses TRBV7-2 with TRBJ2-7; D call uncertain. V was clipped by 3 bases and J by 3 bases, with 3 bases between them. The CDR3 runs to 11 residues. Looked up from germline, CDR1 is SGHTA and CDR2 is FQGNSA. The CDR3 DNA reads as TGTGCCAGCAGCTTTTACTACGAGCAGTACTTC. Its translation is CASSFYYEQYF.

This chain uses TRBV2 with TRBJ1-2; D possibly corresponds to TRBD1 (6 bases). Trimming removed 5 bases from V and 6 bases from J, with 22 bases in between. The germline V gene has CDR1 SNHLY and CDR2 FYNNEI. The CDR3 totals 16 residues. The CDR3 protein is CASSPVRSQGTHGYTF. CDR3 DNA: TGTGCCAGCAGTCCGGTCAGGAGTCAGGGGACACATGGCTACACCTTC.

The chain couples TRBV5-1 to TRBJ2-3; possible D gene TRBD1, 5 bases. This CDR3 contains 15 residues. Germline V gene sequence: CDR1 SGHRS, CDR2 YFSETQ. Trimming removed 2 bases at V and 4 bases at J, with 14 bases between. The CDR3 sequence is CASSLLQVEADTQYF. The CDR3 DNA reads TGCGCCAGCAGCTTACTACAGGTTGAGGCAGATACGCAGTATTTT. Full variable domain (remainder filled in from reference TRBV5-1 and TRBJ2-3): KAGVTQTPRYLIKTRGQQVTLSCSPISGHRSVSWYQQTPGQGLQFLFEYFSETQRNKGNFPGRFSGRQFSNSRSEMNVSTLELGDSALYLCASSLLQVEADTQYFGPGTRLTVL.

The J gene is TRBJ1-2, the V gene TRBV6-6, with unresolved D. CDR3 length: 14 residues. CDR1 and CDR2 (germline): MNHNY, SVGAGI (reference sequence). Trimming cost V 3 bases and J 2 bases, with 10 bases left between them. The CDR3 here is CASSYSDLNYGYTF. CDR3 DNA: TGTGCCAGCAGTTATTCCGACTTGAACTATGGCTACACCTTC.

The chain couples TRBV30 to TRBJ2-1; TRBD2 aligns across 8 bases. The CDR3 runs to 14 residues. Germline V gene lookup returns CDR1 GTSNPN and CDR2 SVGIG (reference sequence). The J segment lost 1 base and the V segment lost 6 bases, leaving 5 bases of the junction unmatched. CDR3 region: CACLSGTSYNEQFF. The CDR3 region has the DNA TGTGCCTGCCTTAGCGGGACTTCCTACAATGAGCAGTTCTTC.

The rearrangement links TRBV11-2 to TRBJ2-5, with 9 bases that match TRBD1. This CDR3 has 17 residues. Germline loops: CDR1 SGHAT, CDR2 FQNNGV. The V and J ends lost 0 bases and 5 bases, in that order; junction bases with no gene match: 10. For the CDR3, the DNA is TGTGCCAGCAGCTTAGATCCTACAGGGGGCGCATGGGAGACCCAGTACTTC. Protein: CASSLDPTGGAWETQYF.